The 11 T cell receptor beta chains reported below all come from one sample, sequenced in a study of blood T cell repertoires in COVID-19. Data came from immunoSEQ multiplex PCR; TCRdb stores just in-frame clones and leaves some out. The data show about 150,000 clones, 87% seen once. Sequencing was done on a sample of peripheral blood. These receptors came from a man aged 80 or over with acute or convalescent COVID-19.

The chain combines TRBV19 with TRBJ1-6; TRBD1 matches 8 bases. Germline V gene lookup returns CDR1 LNHDA and CDR2 SQIVND (reference sequence). CDR3 size: 15 residues. The trim removed 5 bases at V and 9 bases at J, leaving 9 bases unmatched. Here the CDR3 reads CASSPLDRDGSPLHF. As DNA, the CDR3 is TGTGCCAGTAGTCCCCTGGACAGGGATGGTTCACCCCTCCACTTT.

The chain employs TRBV20-1 and TRBJ2-2; unclear D gene. The CDR3 consists of 15 residues. Trimming stripped 3 bases from V and 1 base from J, with 12 bases between. Germline V gene sequence: CDR1 DFQATT, CDR2 SNEGSKA (reference sequence). CDR3 nucleotide sequence: TGCAGTGCTAGTCTGGGCTTATTGAACACCGGGGAGCTGTTTTTT. It codes for CSASLGLLNTGELFF.

On this clone: This sample also contains other DNA sequences that code for the same CDR3. The chain joins TRBV5-4 to TRBJ2-2; D is perhaps TRBD1 (5 bases). CDR1 and CDR2 from the germline V gene are SGHNT and YYREEE (reference sequence). The V end lost 0 bases, the J end lost 1 base, and 7 bases lay between the germline ends. This CDR3 is built from 15 residues. The CDR3 loop reads CASSLGQRNTGELFF. The CDR3 bases are TGTGCCAGCAGCTTGGGACAGAGGAACACCGGGGAGCTGTTTTTT.

The chain recombines TRBV29-1 with TRBJ1-5, with 10 bases fitting TRBD1. V trimming: 4 bases; J trimming: 7 bases; junction bases outside the gene matches: 4. This CDR3 comprises 13 residues. Germline CDR1 reads SQVTM; CDR2 reads ANQGSEA. The DNA for the CDR3 is TGCAGCGTTGGGGACAGGGGAACGCAGCCCCAGCATTTT. Amino acid sequence: CSVGDRGTQPQHF.

CDR3 residues: CASSLDLLAGFYEQYF. The DNA for the CDR3 is TGTGCCAGCAGCTTAGATCTTCTAGCGGGATTCTACGAGCAGTACTTC. The chain uses TRBV11-2 and TRBJ2-7; 9 bases are shared with TRBD2. Trimming cost V 0 bases and J 3 bases; bases outside gene matches: 6. The germline V gene has CDR1 SGHAT and CDR2 FQNNGV. The CDR3 runs 16 residues.

This clone is a singleton in its sample. The chain has TRBV11-2 and TRBJ2-2; 7 nucleotides line up with TRBD2. The germline CDR1 and CDR2 sequences are SGHAT and FQNNGV. The CDR3 is made up of 13 amino acids. V lost 6 bases, J lost 7 bases, and 5 bases stayed unmatched. CDR3 nucleotides: TGTGCCAGCAGTCCAAGCGGGGTCGGGGAGCTGTTTTTT. This encodes CASSPSGVGELFF.

The genes are TRBV11-2 and TRBJ2-5, with D possibly TRBD1 on 5 matching bases. The CDR3 runs to 16 residues. Per germline, CDR1 SGHAT and CDR2 FQNNGV. V lost 1 base and J lost 1, with 13 bases in between. The CDR3 coding sequence is TGTGCCAGCAGCTTAGGACAGACCATAACCCAAGAGACCCAGTACTTC. The encoded protein is CASSLGQTITQETQYF.

This chain uses TRBV5-5 with TRBJ2-2, with D uncertain. V was clipped by 5 bases and J by 0 bases, with 8 bases between them. Germline values: CDR1 SGHKS, CDR2 YYEKEE (reference sequence). This CDR3 is built from 14 residues. The CDR3 protein is CASRVPANTGELFF. Written as DNA, the CDR3 is TGTGCCAGCAGGGTTCCGGCGAACACCGGGGAGCTGTTTTTT.

The sample holds a few counts of this clone. The chain joins TRBV30 to TRBJ1-1, with D perhaps matching TRBD1 (6 bases). Germline V gene data show CDR1 as GTSNPN and CDR2 as SVGIG (reference sequence). V was shortened by 1 base and J by 6 bases, with 12 bases between the two germline ends. This CDR3 has 13 amino acids. The CDR3 sequence is CAWSAQGPAEAFF. In nucleotides, the CDR3 is TGTGCCTGGAGTGCACAGGGACCGGCTGAAGCTTTCTTT.

The table lists this clone with a few counts. This chain connects TRBV18 to TRBJ1-1, with 10 bases lining up with TRBD1. The CDR3 has 16 amino acids. CDR1 and CDR2 (germline): KGHSH, LQKENI. J was trimmed by 0 bases and V by 5 bases; bases with no gene match: 6. CDR3 sequence (DNA): TGTGCCAGCTCAACCGGGACAGGGGCTTTGAACACTGAAGCTTTCTTT. This encodes CASSTGTGALNTEAFF.

The genes are TRBV29-1 and TRBJ2-1; 8 nucleotides match TRBD1. The V gene end was trimmed by 7 bases and the J gene end by 6 bases; junction bases not matched to a gene: 8. CDR3 length: 13 residues. Looked up from germline, CDR1 is SQVTM and CDR2 is ANQGSEA. DNA of the CDR3: TGCAGCGCTCGGACAGGGACCCGCAATGAGCAGTTCTTC. Protein sequence: CSARTGTRNEQFF.